Sequencing of this T cell receptor (beta chain) was carried out in a study of beta chain features in type 1 diabetes. Overall study context: Analysis included 95 million to 140 million sorted cells drawn from all samples. The study's findings and limits: In comparison with healthy donors, patients had naive, central memory and Treg TCRB repertoires that appeared more similar.

TCRB transcripts that were expressed got sequenced, as all of the isolated RNA had been reverse transcribed. This table comes from immunoSEQ multiplex PCR, and its TCRdb copy is limited to in-frame clones, with some not included. The table lists about 220,000 clones, under 13% of them singletons, with over 1% in the top ten. Notes on this clone: Its matching antigen is unknown.

Between the trimmed V and J ends, which lost 7 bases and 0 bases, there was a span of 12 bases. Germline values: CDR1 ENHRY, CDR2 SYGVKD. The CDR3 is 14 residues long. A single heparinised draw of approximately 0.11 L on average was taken per donor. The sequencing sample was made of central memory CD4+ T cells from blood. The sequence was collected from a man between 18 and 29 years old in good health. The gene calls are TRBV10-3 and TRBJ1-2; D unclear. The CDR3, as DNA: TGTGCCATCACTGGCGACTACTCTAACTATGGCTACACCTTC. It specifies CAITGDYSNYGYTF.